The rows below give T cell receptor beta chains drawn from one sample of a study of blood T cell repertoires in COVID-19. Repertoires were generated with immunoSEQ multiplex PCR, while TCRdb's copy carries only in-frame clones and drops some. This sample has 150,000 to 200,000 clones, with 86% found just once. The sequenced sample consisted of PBMCs or T cells enriched from blood (not recorded which). All receptors derive from a woman in her twenties or thirties who had recovered from COVID-19. The CDR3 runs from the conserved cysteine through the conserved F or W. D genes are given only for firm matches.

V	J	D	CDR3
TRBV28	TRBJ2-1	TRBD2	CASSFSRTSGSTEQFF
TRBV19	TRBJ1-2	TRBD1	CASSPRDRGNYGYTF
TRBV7-8	TRBJ2-5	TRBD1	CASSPGTGGMETQYF
TRBV10-1	TRBJ1-5	TRBD1	CASGTGNQPQHF
TRBV16	TRBJ2-1	-	CASSHWLDNEQFF
TRBV4-2	TRBJ2-2	-	CASSPRQDYTGELFF
TRBV6-1	TRBJ1-3	-	CASSEFRGNTIYF
TRBV28	TRBJ1-1	TRBD1	CASSLPTLLGTGNTEAFF
TRBV6-1	TRBJ2-2	-	CASSEVARGAGELFF
TRBV11-3	TRBJ2-7	-	CASSLRGLTVLYEQYF
TRBV5-1	TRBJ2-3	-	CASSLSPGTDTQYF
TRBV6-6	TRBJ2-5	-	CASSYSQALDF
TRBV19	TRBJ1-2	-	CASSIPRYRNPVYGYTF
TRBV19	TRBJ2-7	TRBD2	CASNTAGGYEQYF
TRBV7-9	TRBJ2-7	TRBD2	CASSLGTSATRGEQYF
TRBV24-1	TRBJ1-1	-	CATSDPRGSNTEAFF